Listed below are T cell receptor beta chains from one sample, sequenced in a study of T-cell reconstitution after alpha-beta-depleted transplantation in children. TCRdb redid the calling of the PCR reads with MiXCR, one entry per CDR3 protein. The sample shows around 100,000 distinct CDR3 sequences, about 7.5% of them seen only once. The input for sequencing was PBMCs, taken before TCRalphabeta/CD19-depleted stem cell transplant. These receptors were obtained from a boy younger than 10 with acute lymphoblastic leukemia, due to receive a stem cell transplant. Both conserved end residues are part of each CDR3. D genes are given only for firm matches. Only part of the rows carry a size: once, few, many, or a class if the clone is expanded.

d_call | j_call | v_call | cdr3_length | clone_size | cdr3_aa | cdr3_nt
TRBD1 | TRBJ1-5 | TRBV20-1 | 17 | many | CSAPRTGGPYSNQPQHF | TGCAGTGCACCCAGGACAGGGGGGCCTTATAGCAATCAGCCCCAGCATTTT
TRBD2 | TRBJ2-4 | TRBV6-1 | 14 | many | CASSLSGGKNIQYF | TGTGCCAGCAGCTTAAGCGGGGGGAAAAACATTCAGTACTTC
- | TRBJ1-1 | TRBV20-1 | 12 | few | CSALLSTAEAFF | TGCAGTGCTCTCCTTTCGACAGCTGAAGCTTTCTTT
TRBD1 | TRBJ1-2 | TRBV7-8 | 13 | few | CASSHWTGYGYTF | TGTGCCAGCAGCCACTGGACAGGCTATGGCTACACCTTC
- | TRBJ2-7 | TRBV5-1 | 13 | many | CASSLSKGYEQYF | TGCGCCAGCAGCTTGTCAAAGGGCTACGAGCAGTACTTC
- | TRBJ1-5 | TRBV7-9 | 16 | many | CASSLEIGGTYQPQHF | TGTGCCAGCAGCTTAGAGATAGGGGGAACCTATCAGCCCCAGCATTTT
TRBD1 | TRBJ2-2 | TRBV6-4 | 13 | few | CASRQGDTGELFF | TGTGCCAGCAGACAGGGGGACACCGGGGAGCTGTTTTTT
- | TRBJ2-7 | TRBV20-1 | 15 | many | CSAPNTLGGSYEQYF | TGCAGTGCTCCTAACACCCTCGGTGGCTCCTACGAGCAGTACTTC
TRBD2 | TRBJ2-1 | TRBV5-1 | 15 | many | CASSASGGLLNEQFF | TGCGCCAGCAGCGCTAGCGGGGGGCTTTTAAATGAGCAGTTCTTC
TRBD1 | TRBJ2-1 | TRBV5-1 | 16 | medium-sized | CASSLGDSTFYNEQFF | TGCGCCAGCAGCTTGGGGGACAGCACATTCTACAATGAGCAGTTCTTC
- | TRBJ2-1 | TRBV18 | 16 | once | CASSPTGRSSYNEQFF | TGTGCCAGCTCACCAACGGGACGAAGCTCCTACAATGAGCAGTTCTTC
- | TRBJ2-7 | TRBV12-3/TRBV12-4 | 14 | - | CASSLRTATYEQYF | TGTGCCAGCAGTTTAAGGACAGCAACCTACGAGCAGTACTTC
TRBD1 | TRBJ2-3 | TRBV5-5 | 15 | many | CASNEGQGHTDTQYF | TGTGCCAGCAACGAGGGACAGGGGCACACAGATACGCAGTATTTT
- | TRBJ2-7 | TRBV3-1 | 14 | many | CASSQGTQGYEQYF | TGTGCCAGCAGCCAAGGTACCCAGGGCTACGAGCAGTACTTC
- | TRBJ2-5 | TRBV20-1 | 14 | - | CSATGTRLIETQYF | TGCAGTGCGACCGGGACAAGGCTAATAGAGACCCAGTACTTC
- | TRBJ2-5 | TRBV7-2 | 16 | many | CASSLGWAGPGETQYF | TGTGCCAGCAGCTTAGGGTGGGCGGGCCCTGGGGAGACCCAGTACTTC
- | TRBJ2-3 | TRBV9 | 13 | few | CASSVQGTDTQYF | TGTGCCAGCAGCGTACAGGGCACAGATACGCAGTATTTT